This T cell receptor (beta chain) was sequenced for a study of cytomegalovirus exposure and HLA in healthy donors. Notes on the study in general: TCR beta chains numbering more than 150 were designated cytomegalovirus-associated. The majority of TCR sequences were rare, yet some public TCRs appeared in many donors.

The germline V gene has CDR1 LNHNV and CDR2 YYDKDF (reference sequence). After removal of 1 base from V and 2 bases from J, the junction contained 4 bases not matched to a gene. This CDR3 is 15 amino acids long. This clone occurred once. The target antigen is unknown. Some clones are missing from TCRdb's copy, which holds only in-frame ones; the method was immunoSEQ multiplex PCR. The sample lists roughly 330,000 clones; 75% to 90% were seen once. Sequenced sample: PBMCs. The chain combines TRBV15 with TRBJ1-2; 7 bases are shared with TRBD1. This receptor was taken from a woman in her twenties or thirties in good health and CMV-seropositive. The CDR3 DNA follows: TGTGCCACCAGCAGAGCCCAGGGACAGAACTATGGCTACACCTTC. Translating gives CATSRAQGQNYGYTF.